Here is one T cell receptor (beta chain) with its context. What it recognizes is unknown. The same CDR3 arises from other DNA sequences in this sample as well. A CD45RA-negative memory subset and a CD45RA+ naive subset were separated from the CD4+ cells. Germline assignment: CDR1 SGHRS and CDR2 YFSETQ. Trimming removed 2 bases at V and 2 bases at J, with 7 bases between. CDR3 length: 14 amino acids. The record originates from a study of shared clonotypes between healthy human individuals. Study background: The cohort had two women and a few men, ages 18 to 49.

Findings of the study overall: The study's rarefaction showed incomplete sorted-subset sequencing despite large depth. Naive CD4 clonotype sharing across several donors was approximately 5.2%.

Here immunoSEQ multiplex PCR was the method, and the copy in TCRdb shows in-frame clones only, minus some. This sample has roughly 300,000 clones, with less than 75% found just once. Sequencing used memory CD4+ T cells sorted from blood. Regarding subset: CD45RA-negative fraction. The rearrangement links TRBV5-1 to TRBJ2-2, with a weak D call TRBD2 (5 bases). The source of this sequence is a man aged 25-45 years in good health. The CDR3 is CASSLTGNTGELFF. In DNA, the CDR3 is TGCGCCAGCAGCTTAACGGGAAACACCGGGGAGCTGTTTTTT.